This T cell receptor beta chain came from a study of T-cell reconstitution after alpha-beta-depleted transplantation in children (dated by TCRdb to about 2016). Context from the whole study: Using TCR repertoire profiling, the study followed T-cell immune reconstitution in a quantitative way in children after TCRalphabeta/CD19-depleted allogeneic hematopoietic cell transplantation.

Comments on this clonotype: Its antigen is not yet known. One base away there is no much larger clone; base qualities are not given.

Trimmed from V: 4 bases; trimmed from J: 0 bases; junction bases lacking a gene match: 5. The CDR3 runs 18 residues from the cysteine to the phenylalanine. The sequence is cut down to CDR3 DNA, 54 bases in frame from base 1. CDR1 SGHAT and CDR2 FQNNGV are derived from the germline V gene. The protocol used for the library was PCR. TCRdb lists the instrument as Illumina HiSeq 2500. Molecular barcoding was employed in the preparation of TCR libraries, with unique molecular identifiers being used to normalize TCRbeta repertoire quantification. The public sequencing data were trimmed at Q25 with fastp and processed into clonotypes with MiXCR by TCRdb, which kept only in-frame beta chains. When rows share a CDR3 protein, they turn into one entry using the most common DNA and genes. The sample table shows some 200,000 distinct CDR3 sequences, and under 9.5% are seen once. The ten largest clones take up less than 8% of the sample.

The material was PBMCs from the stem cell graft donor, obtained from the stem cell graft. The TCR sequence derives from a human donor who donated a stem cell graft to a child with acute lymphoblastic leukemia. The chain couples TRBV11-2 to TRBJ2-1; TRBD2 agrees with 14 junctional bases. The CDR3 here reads CASSSRLAGGHSYNEQFF. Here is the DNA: TGTGCCAGCAGCTCTAGACTAGCGGGGGGGCACTCCTACAATGAGCAGTTCTTC.